The 14 T cell receptor beta chains below come from one sample, sequenced in a study of CD8 T cells in ankylosing spondylitis. Each CDR3 protein gets one entry after TCRdb re-called the 5' RACE reads with MiXCR. Of 85,000 to 100,000 distinct CDR3 sequences listed, over 6.5% are singletons. Material: blood, either unsorted or a sorted T cell fraction (not recorded which). The receptors come from a male donor with ankylosing spondylitis or in good health (not recorded which).

This clonotype has a count of ten or more. The V gene is TRBV7-2, the J gene TRBJ2-3, with D unclear. The CDR3 spans 17 residues. V was shortened by 2 bases and J by 0 bases, with 15 bases between the two germline ends. The V gene's germline CDR1 is SGHTA and CDR2 FQGNSA. The CDR3 spells CASSLNPAQLSTDTQYF. The CDR3 DNA sequence: TGTGCCAGCAGCTTAAACCCAGCCCAGCTTAGCACAGATACGCAGTATTTT.

At least ten counts were recorded for this clonotype. This rearrangement joins TRBV13 to TRBJ2-7, with D maybe TRBD2 (6 bases). V lost 1 base and J lost 0, with 10 bases in between. CDR3 length: 15 amino acids. Germline V gives CDR1 PRHDT, CDR2 FYEKMQ (reference sequence). CDR3 sequence: CASSLAGDLSYEQYF. The CDR3 region has the DNA TGTGCCAGCAGCTTAGCGGGGGACCTCTCCTACGAGCAGTACTTC.

This clonotype has at least ten counts. V usage is TRBV9 and J usage is TRBJ2-3; D gene ambiguous. V dropped 3 bases and J dropped 0 bases, with 8 bases sitting between them. The germline V gene encodes CDR1 SGDLS and CDR2 YYNGEE. The CDR3 totals 14 residues. CDR3 DNA sequence: TGTGCCAGCAGCGCCCTATCGAGCACAGATACGCAGTATTTT. This translates into CASSALSSTDTQYF.

The sample holds many counts of this clonotype. The rearrangement links TRBV20-1 to TRBJ2-2; TRBD1 might be the D (5 bases). The CDR3 covers 13 residues. The ends were cut back, 5 bases at V and 1 base at J, with 8 bases in the middle. Germline V gives CDR1 DFQATT, CDR2 SNEGSKA (reference sequence). Written as DNA, the CDR3 is TGCAGTGCTCCAGGGATGAACACCGGGGAGCTGTTTTTT. This sequence encodes CSAPGMNTGELFF.

This clonotype was detected ten times or more. The chain uses TRBV5-5 and TRBJ2-7; D is unresolved. The germline gives CDR1 SGHKS, CDR2 YYEKEE (reference sequence). This CDR3 has 15 amino acids. V was clipped by 6 bases and J by 3 bases, with 19 bases between them. CDR3 in amino acids: CASTISDLFRYEQYF. The CDR3 DNA sequence: TGTGCCAGCACCATCTCGGACCTTTTTCGCTACGAGCAGTACTTC. The variable domain in full, completed from reference TRBV5-5 and TRBJ2-7, reads DAGVTQSPTHLIKTRGQQVTLRCSPISGHKSVSWYQQVLGQGPQFIFQYYEKEERGRGNFPDRFSARQFPNYSSELNVNALLLGDSALYLCASTISDLFRYEQYFGPGTRLTVT.

This clonotype was observed many times. V gene TRBV4-1 combines with J gene TRBJ2-3, with D possibly being TRBD1 (6 bases). The length of the CDR3 is 19 residues. Between the trimmed V and J ends, which lost 5 bases and 2 bases, there was a span of 26 bases. The germline CDR1 and CDR2 sequences are MGHRA and YSYEKL. CDR3 DNA: TGCGCCAGCAGCTTCCCGGGCCGCGACCGGACAGACCCCACAGATACGCAGTATTTT. Encoded protein: CASSFPGRDRTDPTDTQYF.

J is TRBJ1-2 and V is TRBV7-9; D is uncertain. The germline V gene encodes CDR1 SEHNR and CDR2 FQNEAQ (reference sequence). The ends were cut back, 0 bases at V and 6 bases at J, with 8 bases in the middle. This CDR3 has 13 amino acids. CDR3: CASSLASGNGYTF. As DNA, the CDR3 is TGTGCCAGCAGCTTAGCGTCCGGGAATGGCTACACCTTC.

The sample holds many counts of this clonotype. The V gene is TRBV5-1, the J gene TRBJ2-1; D might be TRBD2 (6 bases). CDR3 size: 14 residues. The germline V gene has CDR1 SGHRS and CDR2 YFSETQ. Trimming removed 0 bases at V and 7 bases at J, with 11 bases between. The CDR3 region has the DNA TGCGCCAGCAGCTTGGGTCGGACTACGAATGAGCAGTTCTTC. Protein sequence: CASSLGRTTNEQFF.

The table lists this clonotype with many counts. This chain connects TRBV5-1 to TRBJ1-2; D remains unclear. This CDR3 has 13 amino acids. The germline CDR1 and CDR2 sequences are SGHRS and YFSETQ. V was cut by 4 bases and J by 7 bases, with 14 bases left in between. The CDR3 reads CASSQAGESGYTF. CDR3 bases: TGCGCCAGCAGCCAGGCCGGGGAATCTGGCTACACCTTC.

This clonotype was recorded at least ten times. V is TRBV29-1 and J is TRBJ1-5; D gene ambiguous. Per the germline V gene, CDR1 is SQVTM and CDR2 is ANQGSEA. CDR3 length: 13 amino acids. V shed 5 bases and J shed 0 bases, with 8 bases lying between them. The CDR3 spells CSVRAASNQPQHF. CDR3 nucleotides: TGCAGCGTTAGGGCGGCTAGCAATCAGCCCCAGCATTTT.

J is TRBJ1-1 and V is TRBV5-1, with TRBD1 as a possible D gene (5 bases). The CDR3 contains 15 residues. Per the germline V gene, CDR1 is SGHRS and CDR2 is YFSETQ. Trimming stripped 3 bases from V and 0 bases from J, with 12 bases between. CDR3 sequence reads: CASSWGGSMNTEAFF. The DNA for the CDR3 is TGCGCCAGCAGCTGGGGCGGTTCGATGAACACTGAAGCTTTCTTT.

This clonotype was detected ten times or more. The chain recombines TRBV5-6 with TRBJ1-5; D not resolved. Trimming stripped 0 bases from V and 6 bases from J, with 10 bases between. The germline gives CDR1 SGHDT, CDR2 YYEEEE. The CDR3 totals 14 residues. The CDR3 DNA sequence: TGTGCCAGCAGCTTGGAGTCTGCATCTCAGCCCCAGCATTTT. Translating gives CASSLESASQPQHF. Full variable domain (rest looked up from reference TRBV5-6 and TRBJ1-5): DAGVTQSPTHLIKTRGQQVTLRCSPKSGHDTVSWYQQALGQGPQFIFQYYEEEERQRGNFPDRFSGHQFPNYSSELNVNALLLGDSALYLCASSLESASQPQHFGDGTRLSIL.

This clonotype was picked up a small number of times. The CDR3 is CASSQDKGRRTDTQYF. DNA for the CDR3: TGTGCCAGCAGCCAAGATAAGGGACGGCGCACAGATACGCAGTATTTT. The J gene is TRBJ2-3, the V gene TRBV4-2; D may correspond to TRBD1 or TRBD2 (5 bases each). Germline V gives CDR1 LGHNA, CDR2 YNFKEQ. Trimming left V 0 bases short and J 1 base short, with 11 bases between. This CDR3 has 16 amino acids.

This clonotype showed up many times. The V gene is TRBV20-1, the J gene TRBJ2-3; D is unresolved. The germline V gene has CDR1 DFQATT and CDR2 SNEGSKA (reference sequence). The CDR3 sequence is 15 residues long. Trimming shortened V by 3 bases and J by 1 base, and 14 bases separated the two germline ends. The CDR3 nucleotides read TGCAGTGCTAGCGGGTGGCAATCCCGCACAGATACGCAGTATTTT. Translating it yields CSASGWQSRTDTQYF.